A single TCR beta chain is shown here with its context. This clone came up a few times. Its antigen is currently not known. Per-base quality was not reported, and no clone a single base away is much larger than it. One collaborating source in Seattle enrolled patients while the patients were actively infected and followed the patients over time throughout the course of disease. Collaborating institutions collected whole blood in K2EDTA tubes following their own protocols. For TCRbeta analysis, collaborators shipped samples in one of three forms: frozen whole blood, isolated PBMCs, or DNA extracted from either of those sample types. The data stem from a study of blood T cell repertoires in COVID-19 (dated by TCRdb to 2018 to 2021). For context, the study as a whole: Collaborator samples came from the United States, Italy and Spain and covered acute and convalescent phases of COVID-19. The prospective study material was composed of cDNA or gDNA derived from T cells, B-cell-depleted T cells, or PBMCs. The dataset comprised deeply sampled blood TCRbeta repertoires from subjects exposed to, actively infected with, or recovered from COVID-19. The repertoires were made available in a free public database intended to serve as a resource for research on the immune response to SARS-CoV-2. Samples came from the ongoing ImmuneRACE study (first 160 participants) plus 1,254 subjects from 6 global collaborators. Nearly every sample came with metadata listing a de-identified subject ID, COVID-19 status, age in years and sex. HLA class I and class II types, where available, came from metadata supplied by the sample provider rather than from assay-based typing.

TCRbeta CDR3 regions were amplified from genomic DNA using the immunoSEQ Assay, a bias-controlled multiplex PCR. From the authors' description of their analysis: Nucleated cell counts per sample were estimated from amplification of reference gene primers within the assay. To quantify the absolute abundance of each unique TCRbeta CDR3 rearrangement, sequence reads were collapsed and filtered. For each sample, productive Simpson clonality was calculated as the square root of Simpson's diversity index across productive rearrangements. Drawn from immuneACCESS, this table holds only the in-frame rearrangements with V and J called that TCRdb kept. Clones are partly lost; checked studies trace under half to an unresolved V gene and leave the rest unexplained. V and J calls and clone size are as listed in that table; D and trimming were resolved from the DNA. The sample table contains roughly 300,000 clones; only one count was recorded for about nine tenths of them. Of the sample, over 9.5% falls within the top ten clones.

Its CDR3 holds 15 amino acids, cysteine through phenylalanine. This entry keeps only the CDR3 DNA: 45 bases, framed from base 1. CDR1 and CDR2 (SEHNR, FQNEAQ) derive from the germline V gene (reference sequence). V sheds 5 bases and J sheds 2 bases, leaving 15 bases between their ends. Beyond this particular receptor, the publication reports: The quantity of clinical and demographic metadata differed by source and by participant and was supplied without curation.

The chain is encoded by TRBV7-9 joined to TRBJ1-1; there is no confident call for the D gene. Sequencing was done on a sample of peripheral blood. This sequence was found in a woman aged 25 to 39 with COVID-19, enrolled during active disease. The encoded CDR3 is CASSPSYSPNTEAFF. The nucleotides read TGTGCCAGCAGCCCATCCTACAGCCCCAACACTGAAGCTTTCTTT.